This T cell receptor beta chain was recovered during a study of blood T cell repertoires in COVID-19. The length of the CDR3 is 14 residues. Trimming removed 4 bases from V and 0 bases from J, with 7 bases in between. CDR1 and CDR2 (germline): MNHEY, SMNVEV (reference sequence). As processed by the authors: Quantification of nucleated cells was approximated via reference gene primer amplification. The assay was immunoSEQ multiplex PCR, and TCRdb's table has in-frame clones only and misses some. Clonal size and the V and J genes are those of that table, whereas D and trimming came from the DNA. The repertoire includes 95,000 to 100,000 clones, 70% to 90% of them detected once, and roughly 11% sits in the top ten.

Sample: peripheral blood. V and J are TRBV27 and TRBJ2-1; D is uncertain. The receptor was isolated from a woman younger than 45 with acute or convalescent COVID-19. The CDR3 protein is CASSYLGSYNEQFF. CDR3 coding DNA: TGTGCCAGCAGTTACCTAGGCTCCTACAATGAGCAGTTCTTC.